This T cell receptor beta chain was identified during a study of blood T cell repertoires in COVID-19. At the level of the study: From the United States, Italy and Spain came samples of acute and convalescent COVID-19. Nucleic acid was either cDNA or gDNA, and it came from T cells, B-cell-depleted T cells, or PBMCs.

This CDR3 is 14 amino acids long. The V segment lost 8 bases and the J segment 4 bases; nucleotides outside the gene matches: 14. CDR1 is GTSNPN, CDR2 SVGIG, per germline (reference sequence). Clones were sequenced by immunoSEQ multiplex PCR, and TCRdb holds only the in-frame ones, with some missing. The sample has about 77,000 clones; 90% are singletons. Sequenced: peripheral blood. The clonotype was recovered from a woman aged 80 or over with active or convalescent COVID-19. V and J are TRBV30 and TRBJ2-7; 7 nucleotides align to TRBD1. Here the CDR3 DNA reads TGTGCCGGACATGGGGACAGCCGTCTATACGAGCAGTACTTC. It translates to CAGHGDSRLYEQYF. Together with reference TRBV30 and TRBJ2-7, the CDR3 gives the full variable domain: SQTIHQWPATLVQPVGSPLSLECTVEGTSNPNLYWYRQAAGRGLQLLFYSVGIGQISSEVPQNLSASRPQDRQFILSSKKLLLSDSGFYLCAGHGDSRLYEQYFGPGTRLTVT.